The rows below give T cell receptor beta chains drawn from one sample of a study of beta chain features in type 1 diabetes. The repertoire was sequenced with immunoSEQ multiplex PCR; TCRdb's copy has only in-frame clones and lacks some. Counted here are 680,000 or so clones, 15% to 18% occurring once; the ten biggest clones make up around 0.1%. The sample taken for sequencing was naive CD4+ T cells from blood. The receptor source for this set is a young man in good health. Each CDR3 is given with its conserved first and last residue. Each record gives: V gene, J gene, clone size, D gene, CDR3 protein, CDR3 DNA. D genes are given only for firm matches. Clone size is not always given. Where it is, it says once, few, many or a class for expanded clones.

V gene: TRBV29-1; J gene: TRBJ1-2; clone size: NA; D gene: TRBD1; CDR3 protein: CSVETGGGLSRGYTF; CDR3 DNA: TGCAGCGTCGAAACAGGGGGCGGGTTGTCGAGGGGCTACACCTTC
V gene: TRBV9; J gene: TRBJ1-2; clone size: NA; D gene: NA; CDR3 protein: CASSVTRLPNYGYTF; CDR3 DNA: TGTGCCAGCAGCGTAACCCGGTTACCAAACTATGGCTACACCTTC
V gene: TRBV7-2; J gene: TRBJ1-6; clone size: few; D gene: TRBD1; CDR3 protein: CASSLGQGVGSPLHF; CDR3 DNA: TGTGCCAGCAGCTTGGGACAGGGAGTTGGTTCACCCCTCCACTTT
V gene: TRBV29-1; J gene: TRBJ2-7; clone size: NA; D gene: TRBD2; CDR3 protein: CSIGTSGYEQYF; CDR3 DNA: TGCAGCATTGGGACTAGCGGTTACGAGCAGTACTTC
V gene: TRBV15; J gene: TRBJ1-4; clone size: NA; D gene: TRBD1; CDR3 protein: CATSSPQGAREKLFF; CDR3 DNA: TGTGCCACCAGCAGCCCACAGGGGGCGCGTGAAAAACTGTTTTTT
V gene: TRBV28; J gene: TRBJ1-2; clone size: NA; D gene: NA; CDR3 protein: CASRVQGRYGYTF; CDR3 DNA: TGTGCCAGCAGGGTACAGGGTCGATATGGCTACACCTTC
V gene: TRBV7-2; J gene: TRBJ2-7; clone size: NA; D gene: NA; CDR3 protein: CASSISRFGGRYEQYF; CDR3 DNA: TGTGCCAGCAGCATATCCCGATTCGGGGGGCGATACGAGCAGTACTTC
V gene: TRBV11-2; J gene: TRBJ2-1; clone size: NA; D gene: TRBD2; CDR3 protein: CASSYTGTSGINEQFF; CDR3 DNA: TGTGCCAGCAGTTACACAGGGACTAGCGGGATCAATGAGCAGTTCTTC
V gene: TRBV5-4; J gene: TRBJ1-2; clone size: NA; D gene: NA; CDR3 protein: CASSSGDNNYGYTF; CDR3 DNA: TGTGCCAGCAGCTCCGGGGACAATAACTATGGCTACACCTTC
V gene: TRBV9; J gene: TRBJ2-3; clone size: NA; D gene: TRBD1; CDR3 protein: CASSSRGTGGTDTQYF; CDR3 DNA: TGTGCCAGCAGCTCCAGGGGGACAGGGGGCACAGATACGCAGTATTTT
V gene: TRBV10-3; J gene: TRBJ2-3; clone size: few; D gene: TRBD2; CDR3 protein: CAISAGTSGGTDTQYF; CDR3 DNA: TGTGCCATCAGTGCTGGGACTAGCGGGGGCACAGATACGCAGTATTTT
V gene: TRBV7-9; J gene: TRBJ2-1; clone size: few; D gene: TRBD2; CDR3 protein: CASSRELAVGNYEQFF; CDR3 DNA: TGTGCCAGCAGCCGAGAGCTAGCGGTAGGCAACTATGAGCAGTTCTTC
V gene: TRBV12-5; J gene: TRBJ2-7; clone size: NA; D gene: NA; CDR3 protein: CASGLVLGQGSSYEQYF; CDR3 DNA: TGTGCTAGTGGTTTGGTATTGGGGCAGGGGAGCTCCTACGAGCAGTACTTC
V gene: TRBV6-1; J gene: TRBJ2-3; clone size: few; D gene: TRBD2; CDR3 protein: CASSPGGPGGDTQYF; CDR3 DNA: TGTGCCAGCAGCCCGGGGGGGCCGGGCGGAGATACGCAGTATTTT
V gene: TRBV2; J gene: TRBJ2-6; clone size: NA; D gene: NA; CDR3 protein: CASSGANVLTF; CDR3 DNA: TGTGCCAGCAGTGGGGCCAACGTCCTGACTTTC
V gene: TRBV28; J gene: TRBJ2-7; clone size: once; D gene: TRBD2; CDR3 protein: CASSLGALAGYEQYF; CDR3 DNA: TGTGCCAGCAGTCTGGGCGCACTAGCGGGGTACGAGCAGTACTTC
V gene: TRBV28; J gene: TRBJ2-7; clone size: few; D gene: NA; CDR3 protein: CASSFRFYEQYF; CDR3 DNA: TGTGCCAGCAGTTTTAGGTTCTACGAGCAGTACTTC
V gene: TRBV5-1; J gene: TRBJ1-6; clone size: few; D gene: TRBD1; CDR3 protein: CASSLAIQGARNSPLHF; CDR3 DNA: TGCGCCAGCAGCTTGGCCATACAGGGGGCACGTAATTCACCCCTCCACTTT
V gene: TRBV14; J gene: TRBJ1-1; clone size: NA; D gene: TRBD1; CDR3 protein: CASSQMRTGLNTEAFF; CDR3 DNA: TGTGCCAGCAGCCAAATGAGGACAGGGTTGAACACTGAAGCTTTCTTT
V gene: TRBV6-5; J gene: TRBJ1-1; clone size: NA; D gene: NA; CDR3 protein: CASSYSILRNTEAFF; CDR3 DNA: TGTGCCAGCAGTTACTCGATTTTGAGGAACACTGAAGCTTTCTTT
V gene: TRBV6-1; J gene: TRBJ1-1; clone size: few; D gene: NA; CDR3 protein: CASIKSNTEAFF; CDR3 DNA: TGTGCCAGCATAAAGTCGAACACTGAAGCTTTCTTT
V gene: TRBV5-4; J gene: TRBJ2-6; clone size: few; D gene: NA; CDR3 protein: CASSSAQGLGANVLTF; CDR3 DNA: TGTGCCAGCAGCTCCGCCCAGGGGCTGGGGGCCAACGTCCTGACTTTC
V gene: TRBV9; J gene: TRBJ2-7; clone size: NA; D gene: TRBD1; CDR3 protein: CASSSAGTAFPPYEQYF; CDR3 DNA: TGTGCCAGCAGCTCCGCCGGGACAGCTTTCCCTCCCTACGAGCAGTACTTC
V gene: TRBV14; J gene: TRBJ2-6; clone size: few; D gene: NA; CDR3 protein: CASSQRSSGANVLTF; CDR3 DNA: TGTGCCAGCAGCCAACGTAGCTCTGGGGCCAACGTCCTGACTTTC
V gene: TRBV11-2; J gene: TRBJ2-3; clone size: few; D gene: NA; CDR3 protein: CASSSLRATDTQYF; CDR3 DNA: TGTGCCAGCAGCTCGTTGCGGGCCACAGATACGCAGTATTTT
V gene: TRBV11-2; J gene: TRBJ2-1; clone size: NA; D gene: NA; CDR3 protein: CASSLVASPGYNEQFF; CDR3 DNA: TGTGCCAGCAGCTTAGTGGCATCGCCGGGATACAATGAGCAGTTCTTC
V gene: TRBV5-4; J gene: TRBJ2-5; clone size: NA; D gene: NA; CDR3 protein: CASSLGQRGETQYF; CDR3 DNA: TGTGCCAGCAGCTTAGGACAGAGGGGAGAGACCCAGTACTTC
V gene: TRBV28; J gene: TRBJ1-1; clone size: NA; D gene: NA; CDR3 protein: CASSQPPNTEAFF; CDR3 DNA: TGTGCCAGCAGTCAACCTCCGAACACTGAAGCTTTCTTT
V gene: TRBV27; J gene: TRBJ1-2; clone size: NA; D gene: NA; CDR3 protein: CASSSQFGGYTF; CDR3 DNA: TGTGCCAGCAGTTCCCAGTTCGGGGGCTACACCTTC
V gene: TRBV27; J gene: TRBJ1-1; clone size: NA; D gene: NA; CDR3 protein: CASSAWRGSGTNTEAFF; CDR3 DNA: TGTGCCAGCAGCGCATGGCGTGGGTCAGGTACGAACACTGAAGCTTTCTTT
V gene: TRBV5-1; J gene: TRBJ2-1; clone size: few; D gene: TRBD2; CDR3 protein: CASSSQTSQYYNEQFF; CDR3 DNA: TGCGCCAGCAGCTCCCAGACTAGCCAGTACTACAATGAGCAGTTCTTC
V gene: TRBV18; J gene: TRBJ2-1; clone size: few; D gene: NA; CDR3 protein: CASSPLPQGGSYNEQFF; CDR3 DNA: TGTGCCAGCTCACCACTGCCGCAGGGTGGCTCCTACAATGAGCAGTTCTTC
V gene: TRBV9; J gene: TRBJ2-3; clone size: NA; D gene: NA; CDR3 protein: CASSVGGARDTQYF; CDR3 DNA: TGTGCCAGCAGCGTAGGAGGGGCAAGGGATACGCAGTATTTT
V gene: TRBV25-1; J gene: TRBJ2-5; clone size: few; D gene: TRBD1; CDR3 protein: CASSEYRTGVETQYF; CDR3 DNA: TGTGCCAGCAGTGAATACAGGACAGGGGTGGAGACCCAGTACTTC
V gene: TRBV10-3; J gene: TRBJ1-2; clone size: NA; D gene: NA; CDR3 protein: CAISNRGAAQGIYGYTF; CDR3 DNA: TGTGCCATCAGTAACCGAGGGGCGGCCCAAGGGATCTATGGCTACACCTTC
V gene: TRBV7-2; J gene: TRBJ2-3; clone size: NA; D gene: NA; CDR3 protein: CASSLRTLGTDTQYF; CDR3 DNA: TGTGCCAGCAGCCTCCGTACGCTTGGTACAGATACGCAGTATTTT
V gene: TRBV19; J gene: TRBJ2-3; clone size: NA; D gene: NA; CDR3 protein: CASSPLDSRRTDTQYF; CDR3 DNA: TGTGCCAGTAGTCCCCTGGACAGTAGACGCACAGATACGCAGTATTTT
V gene: TRBV2; J gene: TRBJ2-7; clone size: NA; D gene: TRBD1; CDR3 protein: CASSRPGQRAYEQYF; CDR3 DNA: TGTGCCAGCAGTCGACCGGGACAGAGGGCCTACGAGCAGTACTTC
V gene: TRBV30; J gene: TRBJ2-5; clone size: few; D gene: TRBD2; CDR3 protein: CAWSGAGRQETQYF; CDR3 DNA: TGTGCCTGGAGTGGAGCGGGACGGCAAGAGACCCAGTACTTC
V gene: TRBV9; J gene: TRBJ1-2; clone size: NA; D gene: NA; CDR3 protein: CASSVAMGGVYGYTF; CDR3 DNA: TGTGCCAGCAGCGTAGCTATGGGGGGCGTCTATGGCTACACCTTC
V gene: TRBV9; J gene: TRBJ1-1; clone size: few; D gene: NA; CDR3 protein: CASSVDRYTEAFF; CDR3 DNA: TGTGCCAGCAGCGTAGACCGGTACACTGAAGCTTTCTTT
V gene: TRBV2; J gene: TRBJ1-5; clone size: NA; D gene: NA; CDR3 protein: CASTPNYSNQPQHF; CDR3 DNA: TGTGCCAGCACACCCAACTATAGCAATCAGCCCCAGCATTTT
V gene: TRBV4-1; J gene: TRBJ2-7; clone size: NA; D gene: TRBD2; CDR3 protein: CASSQTVAAGRAAEQYF; CDR3 DNA: TGCGCCAGCAGCCAAACGGTGGCGGCCGGGAGGGCAGCCGAGCAGTACTTC
V gene: TRBV5-6; J gene: TRBJ2-5; clone size: NA; D gene: TRBD2; CDR3 protein: CASSAGLAEETQYF; CDR3 DNA: TGTGCCAGCAGCGCCGGACTAGCGGAAGAGACCCAGTACTTC
V gene: TRBV7-9; J gene: TRBJ2-7; clone size: few; D gene: TRBD2; CDR3 protein: CASSLGLFSGTSYEQYF; CDR3 DNA: TGTGCCAGCAGCTTAGGGTTGTTTAGCGGGACCTCCTACGAGCAGTACTTC
V gene: TRBV18; J gene: TRBJ1-1; clone size: NA; D gene: TRBD1; CDR3 protein: CASSPKPGQGATGEAFF; CDR3 DNA: TGTGCCAGCTCACCTAAACCGGGACAGGGGGCAACGGGTGAAGCTTTCTTT
V gene: TRBV28; J gene: TRBJ2-1; clone size: few; D gene: TRBD2; CDR3 protein: CASIRRRELQSYNEQFF; CDR3 DNA: TGTGCCAGCATCCGGCGGCGGGAGTTGCAATCCTACAATGAGCAGTTCTTC
V gene: TRBV29-1; J gene: TRBJ1-2; clone size: few; D gene: NA; CDR3 protein: CSVEPPGRNGYTF; CDR3 DNA: TGCAGCGTTGAACCCCCAGGGCGGAATGGCTACACCTTC
V gene: TRBV28; J gene: TRBJ1-1; clone size: few; D gene: NA; CDR3 protein: CASSLSSSASTEAFF; CDR3 DNA: TGTGCCAGCAGTTTAAGTTCCTCGGCGAGCACTGAAGCTTTCTTT
V gene: TRBV7-9; J gene: TRBJ1-1; clone size: few; D gene: NA; CDR3 protein: CASSKDGNTEAFF; CDR3 DNA: TGTGCCAGCAGCAAGGACGGGAACACTGAAGCTTTCTTT
V gene: TRBV7-2; J gene: TRBJ1-5; clone size: few; D gene: NA; CDR3 protein: CASSLVQVNQPQHF; CDR3 DNA: TGTGCCAGCAGCTTGGTACAGGTGAATCAGCCCCAGCATTTT
V gene: TRBV7-2; J gene: TRBJ2-3; clone size: NA; D gene: NA; CDR3 protein: CASSSVFAGLAQYF; CDR3 DNA: TGTGCCAGCAGCTCCGTCTTCGCGGGCCTGGCGCAGTATTTT
V gene: TRBV4-3; J gene: TRBJ2-4; clone size: NA; D gene: NA; CDR3 protein: CASSQASLAKNIQYF; CDR3 DNA: TGCGCCAGCAGTCAGGCCTCCTTAGCCAAAAACATTCAGTACTTC
V gene: TRBV9; J gene: TRBJ1-5; clone size: few; D gene: NA; CDR3 protein: CASSVGKTAQPQHF; CDR3 DNA: TGTGCCAGCAGCGTAGGGAAGACAGCCCAGCCCCAGCATTTT
V gene: TRBV5-6; J gene: TRBJ2-1; clone size: NA; D gene: TRBD2; CDR3 protein: CASSLPGLAGLKQFF; CDR3 DNA: TGTGCCAGCAGCTTACCGGGACTAGCGGGTCTGAAGCAGTTCTTC